This entry lists 25 T cell receptor beta chains sequenced from one sample in a study of blood T cell repertoires in COVID-19. Assay: immunoSEQ multiplex PCR; the TCRdb copy retains only in-frame clones and omits some. The table has roughly 99,000 clones, less than 90% seen once. Sequenced: peripheral blood. The source is a human donor in a cohort sampled during active COVID-19.

The chain combines TRBV28 with TRBJ1-6; D ambiguous. The CDR3 contains 15 residues. The germline V gene encodes CDR1 MDHEN and CDR2 SYDVKM. V lost 8 bases and J lost 5, with 16 bases in between. CDR3 loop: CASATAGDHNSPLHF. CDR3 bases: TGTGCCAGCGCTACCGCTGGAGATCATAATTCACCCCTCCACTTT.

This chain connects TRBV6-5 to TRBJ2-2; 13 positions agree with TRBD2. The length of the CDR3 is 15 residues. Germline V CDR1 and CDR2: MNHEY, SVGAGI. Germline trimming cut 5 bases from V and 7 bases from J; bases unmatched to any gene: 4. CDR3: CASSPGLAGFGELFF. The CDR3 region has the DNA TGTGCCAGCAGTCCGGGACTAGCGGGATTCGGGGAGCTGTTTTTT.

This sequence joins TRBV27 and TRBJ2-4, with D tentatively TRBD2 (5 bases). Trimming cost V 1 base and J 0 bases, with 10 bases left between them. The germline CDR1 and CDR2 sequences are MNHEY and SMNVEV (reference sequence). The CDR3 spans 16 residues. The CDR3 loop reads CASSLYPGLAKNIQYF. The CDR3 nucleotides read TGTGCCAGCAGTTTATATCCAGGACTAGCCAAAAACATTCAGTACTTC.

The rearrangement links TRBV7-2 to TRBJ2-3; TRBD2 might be the D (5 bases). Germline CDR1 reads SGHTA; CDR2 reads FQGNSA. Trimming stripped 2 bases from V and 3 bases from J, with 12 bases between. The CDR3 has 15 amino acids. The CDR3 DNA reads as TGTGCCAGCAGCTTAATCGCTAGCCAAACAGATACGCAGTATTTT. It is translated as CASSLIASQTDTQYF. Looking up the rest from reference TRBV7-2 and TRBJ2-3 gives the full variable domain: GAGVSQSPSNKVTEKGKDVELRCDPISGHTALYWYRQSLGQGLEFLIYFQGNSAPDKSGLPSDRFSAERTGGSVSTLTIQRTQQEDSAVYLCASSLIASQTDTQYFGPGTRLTVL.

V gene TRBV6-1 combines with J gene TRBJ2-1; no firm D call. Per germline, CDR1 MNHNS and CDR2 SASEGT. The CDR3 consists of 12 residues. V was trimmed by 2 bases and J by 9 bases, leaving 8 bases between them. Here the CDR3 DNA reads TGTGCCAGCAGTGAAACAGTAGGTGAGCAGTTCTTC. Protein: CASSETVGEQFF.

The genes are TRBV10-3 and TRBJ1-2, with TRBD1 as a possible D gene (5 bases). Per germline, CDR1 ENHRY and CDR2 SYGVKD. V lost 0 bases and J lost 4, with 15 bases in between. The CDR3 loop spans 16 amino acids. CDR3 DNA sequence: TGTGCCATCAGTGAGTCTTATGGACAAGAGTTCTATGGCTACACCTTC. Amino acids: CAISESYGQEFYGYTF.

CDR3 in amino acids: CAPSSYNEQFF. The CDR3 DNA reads as TGTGCCCCCTCTTCCTACAATGAGCAGTTCTTC. The chain has TRBV12-3 or TRBV12-4 and TRBJ2-1; unclear D gene. This CDR3 spans 11 amino acids. V was clipped by 11 bases and J by 1 base, with 6 bases between them.

This clone was found once. This chain links TRBV11-2 with TRBJ1-1; D is unresolved. V was shortened by 0 bases and J by 1 base, with 15 bases between the two germline ends. From germline, CDR1 is SGHAT and CDR2 FQNNGV. The CDR3 is 17 residues long. The DNA of the CDR3 is TGTGCCAGCAGCTTAGATCCCCGGCGCAGGTCGAACACTGAAGCTTTCTTT. Protein: CASSLDPRRRSNTEAFF. Complete variable domain (other parts from reference TRBV11-2 and TRBJ1-1): EAGVAQSPRYKIIEKRQSVAFWCNPISGHATLYWYQQILGQGPKLLIQFQNNGVVDDSQLPKDRFSAERLKGVDSTLKIQPAKLEDSAVYLCASSLDPRRRSNTEAFFGQGTRLTVV.

This chain joins TRBV13 and TRBJ1-2; D gene unclear. The CDR3 consists of 15 residues. Germline V gene data show CDR1 as PRHDT and CDR2 as FYEKMQ (reference sequence). V was pared by 3 bases and J by 3 bases, with 14 bases between. The CDR3 nucleotides read TGTGCCAGCAGCTTTTACGGAGGGAGGGACTATGGCTACACCTTC. Translation gives CASSFYGGRDYGYTF.

CDR3 sequence: CASSLGGGTEAFF. CDR3 nucleotide sequence: TGTGCCAGCAGTCTAGGGGGGGGGACTGAAGCTTTCTTT. V and J are TRBV6-5 and TRBJ1-1, with D perhaps matching TRBD1 (6 bases). CDR3 length: 13 residues. Germline CDR1 reads MNHEY; CDR2 reads SVGAGI. Trimming shortened V by 5 bases and J by 5 bases, and 12 bases separated the two germline ends.

As DNA, the CDR3 is TGTGCCAGCAGCTCTGCCTCTAGCGGGAGTAGGTATGAGCAGTTCTTC. Its protein is CASSSASSGSRYEQFF. The chain is built from TRBV11-2 and TRBJ2-1; 10 bases agree with TRBD2. CDR3 size: 16 residues. Germline values: CDR1 SGHAT, CDR2 FQNNGV. V lost 4 bases and J lost 8; bases outside the gene matches: 11.

The chain is built from TRBV6-6 and TRBJ1-1; 7 bases align to TRBD1. The germline gives CDR1 MNHNY, CDR2 SVGAGI (reference sequence). The CDR3 is 15 amino acids. The V segment lost 9 bases and the J segment 1 base; nucleotides outside the gene matches: 11. The CDR3 spells CASTGVILQNTEAFF. CDR3 coding DNA: TGTGCCAGTACAGGGGTAATTCTGCAGAACACTGAAGCTTTCTTT.

The rearrangement uses TRBV5-1 and TRBJ2-1; 7 bases are shared with TRBD2. J lost 0 bases, V lost 4 bases, and 13 bases had no gene match. CDR3 length: 18 amino acids. Germline V gives CDR1 SGHRS, CDR2 YFSETQ. The DNA for the CDR3 is TGCGCCAGCAGCCCCCCTCAAGGGCTAGCGGTCTCCTACAATGAGCAGTTCTTC. It yields the protein CASSPPQGLAVSYNEQFF.

The rearrangement uses TRBV9 and TRBJ2-2; 7 bases match TRBD1. Germline trimming cut 0 bases from V and 5 bases from J; bases unmatched to any gene: 4. CDR3 size: 15 residues. Germline V gene lookup returns CDR1 SGDLS and CDR2 YYNGEE. CDR3 region: CASSVGGGGTGELFF. CDR3 nucleotides: TGTGCCAGCAGCGTAGGAGGGGGCGGAACCGGGGAGCTGTTTTTT.

This rearrangement joins TRBV25-1 to TRBJ2-3; 10 nucleotides agree with TRBD2. V lost 10 bases to trimming and J lost 6 bases; unmatched junction nucleotides: 7. Germline V gene sequence: CDR1 MGHDK, CDR2 SYGVNS. The CDR3 covers 13 residues. The DNA of the CDR3 is TGTGCCACCGCTAGCGGGAGTCGGGATACGCAGTATTTT. As protein: CATASGSRDTQYF.

J is TRBJ1-5 and V is TRBV19; 7 nucleotides line up with TRBD1. Germline V gene sequence: CDR1 LNHDA, CDR2 SQIVND (reference sequence). With V trimmed by 10 bases and J by 3 bases, 6 bases remained unmatched. The CDR3 length is 13 residues. CDR3: CAMAGGINQPQHF. CDR3 coding DNA: TGTGCCATGGCAGGGGGGATCAATCAGCCCCAGCATTTT.

The rearrangement uses TRBV24-1 and TRBJ1-2, with unresolved D. Germline assignment: CDR1 KGHDR and CDR2 SFDVKD. V gave up 4 bases and J gave up 6 bases, with 11 bases separating them. This CDR3 has 13 residues. The CDR3 nucleotides are TGTGCCACCAGTGACTCAAGACGGGATGGCTACACCTTC. As protein: CATSDSRRDGYTF.

The chain has TRBV18 and TRBJ2-3, with D perhaps matching TRBD2 (6 bases). There are 16 residues in the CDR3. V was clipped by 4 bases and J by 0 bases, with 14 bases between them. Germline loops: CDR1 KGHSH, CDR2 LQKENI. In DNA, the CDR3 is TGTGCCAGCTCACAGAGAATAGGGAGGAGCACAGATACGCAGTATTTT. Translation gives CASSQRIGRSTDTQYF.

The chain joins TRBV19 to TRBJ1-2; no clear D gene. CDR3 length equals 12 residues. CDR1 LNHDA and CDR2 SQIVND come from the germline V gene (reference sequence). Trimming took off 3 bases at V and 7 bases at J, with 9 bases between the two ends. CDR3 nucleotides: TGTGCCAGTAGTATGGCAGGCTCTGGCTACACCTTC. Translation gives CASSMAGSGYTF.

The rearrangement joins TRBV9 to TRBJ1-6; 8 positions agree with TRBD1. The CDR3 sequence is 16 residues long. Trimming took 3 bases from V and 6 from J; bases not matched to a gene: 8. CDR1 and CDR2 (germline): SGDLS, YYNGEE. CDR3 sequence (DNA): TGTGCCAGCAGCGGCCCGGACAGGGTAGCTAATTCACCCCTCCACTTT. It encodes CASSGPDRVANSPLHF.

This chain links TRBV2 with TRBJ1-3; no reliable D call. CDR1 is SNHLY, CDR2 FYNNEI, per germline. The CDR3 is 15 amino acids. The V gene lost 6 bases and the J gene lost 0 bases, with 12 bases spanning the gap. The CDR3, as DNA: TGTGCCAGCAGGGAGAGGATTCTCTCTGGAAACACCATATATTTT. It specifies CASRERILSGNTIYF.

This clone showed up just once. The V call is TRBV21-1, the J call TRBJ1-4; the DNA was not used to check the table's D call, TRBD1. TRBV21-1 is classified as a pseudogene. This CDR3 spans 14 amino acids. This chain's CDR3 is CASSCRGWVEKLFF. The CDR3, as DNA: TGTGCCAGCAGTTGTAGGGGCTGGGTTGAAAAACTGTTTTTT.

The chain couples TRBV28 to TRBJ1-1; 12 bases line up with TRBD1. This CDR3 has 19 residues. Unmatched junction bases numbered 19, after V lost 6 bases and J lost 5 bases. The germline CDR1 and CDR2 sequences are MDHEN and SYDVKM. This CDR3 is CASRFRRGTGGTRGTEAFF. In DNA form, the CDR3 reads TGTGCCAGCAGATTTAGAAGGGGGACAGGGGGCACTCGTGGTACTGAAGCTTTCTTT.

This chain uses TRBV11-3 with TRBJ2-2; D gene unclear. CDR3 size: 13 residues. Germline lookup yields CDR1 SGHNT and CDR2 YENEEA. V was shortened by 5 bases and J by 3 bases, with 7 bases between the two germline ends. The CDR3 DNA reads TGTGCCAGCAGCCAAAGCGACACCGGGGAGCTGTTTTTT. This sequence encodes CASSQSDTGELFF.

J is TRBJ2-5 and V is TRBV5-1; 9 bases are a match to TRBD1. Germline CDR1 and CDR2: SGHRS and YFSETQ. This CDR3 spans 14 amino acids. The trim removed 5 bases at V and 1 base at J, leaving 3 bases unmatched. The CDR3 spells CASSTGGPQETQYF. The CDR3 DNA reads as TGCGCCAGCAGTACAGGGGGCCCCCAAGAGACCCAGTACTTC. Looking up the rest from reference TRBV5-1 and TRBJ2-5 gives the full variable domain: KAGVTQTPRYLIKTRGQQVTLSCSPISGHRSVSWYQQTPGQGLQFLFEYFSETQRNKGNFPGRFSGRQFSNSRSEMNVSTLELGDSALYLCASSTGGPQETQYFGPGTRLLVL.